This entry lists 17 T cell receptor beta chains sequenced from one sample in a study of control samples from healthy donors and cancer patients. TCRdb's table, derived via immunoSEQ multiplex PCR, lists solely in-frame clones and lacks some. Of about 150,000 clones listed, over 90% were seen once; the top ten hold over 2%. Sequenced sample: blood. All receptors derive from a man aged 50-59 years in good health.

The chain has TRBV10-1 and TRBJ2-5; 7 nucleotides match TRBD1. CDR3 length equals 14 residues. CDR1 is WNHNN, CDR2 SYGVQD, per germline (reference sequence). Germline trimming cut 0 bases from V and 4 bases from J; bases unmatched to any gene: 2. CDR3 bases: TGCGCCAGCAGTGAGTCGAACAGGGGAGAGACCCAGTACTTC. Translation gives CASSESNRGETQYF.

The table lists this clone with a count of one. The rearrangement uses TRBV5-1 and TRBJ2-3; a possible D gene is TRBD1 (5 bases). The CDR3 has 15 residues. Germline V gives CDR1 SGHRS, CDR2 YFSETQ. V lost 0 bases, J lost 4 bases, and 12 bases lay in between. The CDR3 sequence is CASSLVAGRADTQYF. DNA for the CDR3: TGCGCCAGCAGCTTGGTTGCAGGGCGCGCAGATACGCAGTATTTT.

The chain's CDR3 is CASSFTRNYGYTF. DNA for the CDR3: TGTGCCAGCAGCTTCACCAGGAACTATGGCTACACCTTC. The chain links TRBV5-4 to TRBJ1-2; no reliable D call. The germline V gene encodes CDR1 SGHNT and CDR2 YYREEE (reference sequence). The CDR3 extends over 13 amino acids. V was pared by 2 bases and J by 2 bases, with 7 bases between.

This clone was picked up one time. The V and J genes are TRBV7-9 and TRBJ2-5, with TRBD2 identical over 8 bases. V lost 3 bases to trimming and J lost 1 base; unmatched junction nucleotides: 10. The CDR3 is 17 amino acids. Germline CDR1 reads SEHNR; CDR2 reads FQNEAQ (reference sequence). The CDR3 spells CASSLGSGSRSQETQYF. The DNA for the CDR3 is TGTGCCAGCAGCTTGGGGAGCGGGAGCAGGTCCCAAGAGACCCAGTACTTC.

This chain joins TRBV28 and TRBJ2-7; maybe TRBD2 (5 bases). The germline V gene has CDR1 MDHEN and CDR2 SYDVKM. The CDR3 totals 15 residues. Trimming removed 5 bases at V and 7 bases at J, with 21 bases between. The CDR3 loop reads CASSTTIRPRGEQYF. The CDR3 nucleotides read TGTGCCAGCAGTACAACCATTCGGCCCCGAGGGGAGCAGTACTTC.

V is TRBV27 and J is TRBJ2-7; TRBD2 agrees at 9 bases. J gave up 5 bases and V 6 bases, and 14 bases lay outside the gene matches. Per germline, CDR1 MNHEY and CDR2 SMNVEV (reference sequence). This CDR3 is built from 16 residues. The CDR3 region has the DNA TGTGCCAGCAGCTTTAGCGGGAGTTCAGCCAGGAACGAGCAGTACTTC. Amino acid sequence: CASSFSGSSARNEQYF.

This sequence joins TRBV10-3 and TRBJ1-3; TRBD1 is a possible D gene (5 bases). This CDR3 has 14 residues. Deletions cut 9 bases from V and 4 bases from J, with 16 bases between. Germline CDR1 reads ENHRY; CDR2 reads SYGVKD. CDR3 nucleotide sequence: TGTGCCATGGGGCAGGTTACCTTCGGAAACACCATATATTTT. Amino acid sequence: CAMGQVTFGNTIYF.

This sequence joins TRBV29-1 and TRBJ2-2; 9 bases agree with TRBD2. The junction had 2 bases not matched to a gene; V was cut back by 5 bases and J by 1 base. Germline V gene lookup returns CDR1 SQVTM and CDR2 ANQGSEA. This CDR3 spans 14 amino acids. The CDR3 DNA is TGCAGCGTTTCTAGCGGGGTGAACACCGGGGAGCTGTTTTTT. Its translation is CSVSSGVNTGELFF.

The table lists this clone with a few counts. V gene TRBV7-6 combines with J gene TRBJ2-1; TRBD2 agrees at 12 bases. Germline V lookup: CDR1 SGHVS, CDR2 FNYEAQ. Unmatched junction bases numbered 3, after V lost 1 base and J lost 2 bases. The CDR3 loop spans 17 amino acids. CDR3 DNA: TGTGCCAGCAGCTTAGAGCTAGCGGGAGGGACCTACAATGAGCAGTTCTTC. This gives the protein CASSLELAGGTYNEQFF.

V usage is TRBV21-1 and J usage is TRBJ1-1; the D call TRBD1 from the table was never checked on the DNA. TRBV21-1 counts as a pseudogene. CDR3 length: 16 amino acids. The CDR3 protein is CASSTGTGGLNTEAFF. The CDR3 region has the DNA TGTGCCAGCAGCACAGGGACAGGGGGGCTGAACACTGAAGCTTTCTTT.

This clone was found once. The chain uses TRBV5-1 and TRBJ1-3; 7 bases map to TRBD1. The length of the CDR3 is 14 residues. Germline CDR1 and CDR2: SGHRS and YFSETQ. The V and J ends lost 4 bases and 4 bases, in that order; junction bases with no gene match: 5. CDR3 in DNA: TGCGCCAGCAGCCAGACAGGGAGCGGAAACACCATATATTTT. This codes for CASSQTGSGNTIYF.

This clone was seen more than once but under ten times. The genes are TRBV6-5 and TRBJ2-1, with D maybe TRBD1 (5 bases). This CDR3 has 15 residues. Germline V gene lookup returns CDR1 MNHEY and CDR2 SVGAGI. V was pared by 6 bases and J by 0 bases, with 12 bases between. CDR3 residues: CASRQAGSSYNEQFF. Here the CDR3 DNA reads TGTGCCAGCAGACAGGCTGGAAGCTCCTACAATGAGCAGTTCTTC.

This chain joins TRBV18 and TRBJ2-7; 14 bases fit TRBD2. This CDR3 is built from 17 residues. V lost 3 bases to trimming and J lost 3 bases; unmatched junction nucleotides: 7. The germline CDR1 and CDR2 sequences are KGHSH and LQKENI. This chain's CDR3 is CASSPGTSGRGFYEQYF. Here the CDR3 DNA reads TGTGCCAGCTCACCCGGGACTAGCGGGAGAGGATTCTACGAGCAGTACTTC.

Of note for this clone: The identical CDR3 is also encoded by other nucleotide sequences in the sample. CDR3 nucleotides: TGTGCCAGCAGTTTGACAGGGGGTACTTACGAGCAGTACTTC. Encoded protein: CASSLTGGTYEQYF. V gene TRBV28 combines with J gene TRBJ2-7; 9 positions agree with TRBD1. CDR1 and CDR2 from the germline V gene are MDHEN and SYDVKM. Losses at the gene ends were 3 bases for V and 4 bases for J; bases not matched to a gene: 4. The CDR3 extends over 14 amino acids.

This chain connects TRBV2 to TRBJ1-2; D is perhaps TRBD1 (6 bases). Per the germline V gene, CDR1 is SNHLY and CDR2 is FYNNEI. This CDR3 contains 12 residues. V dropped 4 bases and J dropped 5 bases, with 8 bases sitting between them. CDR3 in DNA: TGTGCCAGCAGTGGGACAGATTATGGCTACACCTTC. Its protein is CASSGTDYGYTF.

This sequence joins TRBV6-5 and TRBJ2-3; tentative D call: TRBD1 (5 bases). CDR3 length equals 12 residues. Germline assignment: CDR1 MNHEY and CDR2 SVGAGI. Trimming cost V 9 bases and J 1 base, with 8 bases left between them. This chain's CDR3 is CASPTGTDTQYF. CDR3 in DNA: TGTGCCAGTCCGACAGGCACAGATACGCAGTATTTT.

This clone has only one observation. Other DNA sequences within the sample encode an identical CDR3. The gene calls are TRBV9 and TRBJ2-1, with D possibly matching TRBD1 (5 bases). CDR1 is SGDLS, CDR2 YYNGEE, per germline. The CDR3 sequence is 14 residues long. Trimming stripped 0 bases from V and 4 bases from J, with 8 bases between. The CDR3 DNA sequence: TGTGCCAGCAGCGTAGAGCCAGGGTACAATGAGCAGTTCTTC. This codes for CASSVEPGYNEQFF.